This record looks at one T cell receptor beta chain sequence and its context. What it recognizes is unknown. V was shortened by 2 bases and J by 7 bases, with 14 bases between the two germline ends. Germline V gives CDR1 MDHEN, CDR2 SYDVKM. The CDR3 contains 14 residues. The data originate from a study of shared clonotypes between healthy human individuals. General observations from the study: Naive CD4 clonotype sharing across several donors was approximately 5%.

TCRdb's table, derived via immunoSEQ multiplex PCR, lists solely in-frame clones and lacks some. The repertoire holds roughly 1,000,000 clones, around 82% seen once, with around 0.6% in the top ten. The chain is built from TRBV28 and TRBJ1-1, with D perhaps matching TRBD1 (5 bases). This clonotype originated in a man aged 18 to 35 in good health. Some clones in this sample may be carry-over from other donors' samples. The sample consisted of memory CD4+ T cells from PBMCs. Sample subset: CD45RA-negative fraction. This chain's CDR3 is CASSLMAGRDEAFF. DNA of the CDR3: TGTGCCAGCAGTTTAATGGCAGGGAGGGATGAAGCTTTCTTT. Looking up the rest from reference TRBV28 and TRBJ1-1 gives the full variable domain: DVKVTQSSRYLVKRTGEKVFLECVQDMDHENMFWYRQDPGLGLRLIYFSYDVKMKEKGDIPEGYSVSREKKERFSLILESASTNQTSMYLCASSLMAGRDEAFFGQGTRLTVV.